The clone carrying this TCR beta chain was counted a few times. This entry belongs to a study of patients and donors after allogeneic stem cell transplantation. A single record per CDR3 protein comes from TCRdb applying MiXCR to the RT-PCR reads. This sample yields roughly 960,000 distinct CDR3 sequences, of which about 20% are seen a single time; 5.5% to 6.5% belongs to the top ten. Looked up from germline, CDR1 is KGHSH and CDR2 is LQKENI. Trimming removed 3 bases at V and 3 bases at J, with 15 bases between. The CDR3 sequence is 15 residues long. The specimen sequenced was blood, either unsorted or a sorted T cell fraction (not recorded which). This TCR was recovered from a human donor who was either an allogeneic HSCT recipient or a stem cell or donor lymphocyte infusion donor (not recorded which). It is not recorded whose cells these are; they may come from a transplant donor. The chain couples TRBV18 to TRBJ2-7; D call uncertain. DNA for the CDR3: TGTGCCAGCTCACCTTTGGATCCCCCCCACTACGAGCAGTACTTC. This encodes CASSPLDPPHYEQYF.